What follows are 22 T cell receptor beta chains derived from one specimen sequenced in a study of radiation and T cells in renal cell carcinoma. The sample's treatment: 15 Gy SBRT to primary tumor, nephrectomy 4 weeks later. Sequenced by immunoSEQ multiplex PCR; TCRdb stores in-frame clones only, minus some. The sample includes around 15,000 clones, around 50% seen only once; the top ten take under 40%. Sequencing used tumor tissue, obtained from a patient whose treatment included radiotherapy and nephrectomy. The receptor source for this set is a woman aged 60-75 years with renal cell carcinoma.

The rearrangement links TRBV6-6 to TRBJ1-5; D not resolved. Germline CDR1 and CDR2: MNHNY and SVGAGI (reference sequence). Trimming removed 5 bases from V and 3 bases from J, with 11 bases in between. CDR3 length equals 14 residues. The CDR3 spells CASSPSSTNQPQHF. The CDR3 region has the DNA TGTGCCAGCAGTCCGAGCAGTACCAATCAGCCCCAGCATTTT.

The chain uses TRBV5-4 and TRBJ2-7, with TRBD1 matching 8 bases. The germline gives CDR1 SGHNT, CDR2 YYREEE (reference sequence). V was clipped by 3 bases and J by 5 bases; unmatched bases: 10. The CDR3 has 15 amino acids. CDR3 region: CASSSEDRAINEQYF. CDR3 nucleotides: TGTGCCAGCAGCTCGGAGGACAGGGCCATCAACGAGCAGTACTTC.

The J gene is TRBJ1-5, the V gene TRBV7-2; perhaps TRBD1 as D (5 bases). Germline-derived CDR1 and CDR2 are SGHTA and FQGNSA. There are 15 residues in the CDR3. V lost 2 bases and J 4 bases, leaving 12 bases between the germline ends. For the CDR3, the DNA is TGTGCCAGCAGCTTATCGGGGGTCCCGAATCAGCCCCAGCATTTT. The encoded protein is CASSLSGVPNQPQHF.

V usage is TRBV5-4 and J usage is TRBJ2-7; 7 bases match TRBD1. J lost 13 bases, V lost 3 bases, and 10 bases had no gene match. Germline-derived CDR1 and CDR2 are SGHNT and YYREEE (reference sequence). The CDR3 loop spans 12 amino acids. The CDR3 DNA reads as TGTGCCAGCAGCTGGGGAACAGGGGAACTATACTTC. It yields the protein CASSWGTGELYF.

The rearrangement joins TRBV9 to TRBJ2-5; TRBD2 matches 9 bases. Germline V lookup: CDR1 SGDLS, CDR2 YYNGEE. V trimming: 1 base; J trimming: 5 bases; junction bases outside the gene matches: 6. The CDR3 is made up of 15 amino acids. The CDR3 DNA sequence: TGTGCCAGCAGCGTACGGCGGGAGGGCCGGGAGACCCAGTACTTC. This gives the protein CASSVRREGRETQYF.

The chain links TRBV29-1 to TRBJ2-3, with 11 bases fitting TRBD2. Unmatched junction bases numbered 8, after V lost 3 bases and J lost 3 bases. CDR1 is SQVTM and CDR2 is ANQGSEA in the germline V gene. This CDR3 spans 16 amino acids. This CDR3 reads CSVDWSGTSGTDTQYF. DNA for the CDR3: TGCAGCGTTGATTGGTCAGGGACTAGCGGTACAGATACGCAGTATTTT.

V and J are TRBV5-5 and TRBJ1-2; unclear D gene. Trimming left V 2 bases short and J 5 bases short, with 7 bases between. Per germline, CDR1 SGHKS and CDR2 YYEKEE (reference sequence). CDR3 length: 12 residues. The CDR3 is CASSLESYGYTF. CDR3 nucleotides: TGTGCCAGCAGCTTAGAGAGTTATGGCTACACCTTC.

The chain couples TRBV5-6 to TRBJ1-5; 8 nucleotides align to TRBD1. J gave up 5 bases and V 2 bases, and 3 bases lay outside the gene matches. The germline V gene encodes CDR1 SGHDT and CDR2 YYEEEE. The CDR3 covers 14 residues. CDR3 DNA sequence: TGTGCCAGCAGCTTCAGGGGGCATCATCAGCCCCAGCATTTT. Protein sequence: CASSFRGHHQPQHF. Variable domain in full (rest from reference TRBV5-6 and TRBJ1-5): DAGVTQSPTHLIKTRGQQVTLRCSPKSGHDTVSWYQQALGQGPQFIFQYYEEEERQRGNFPDRFSGHQFPNYSSELNVNALLLGDSALYLCASSFRGHHQPQHFGDGTRLSIL.

This clone is medium-sized by share. This chain joins TRBV27 and TRBJ1-1; the D gene is possibly TRBD1 (5 bases). The CDR3 is made up of 16 amino acids. Germline V lookup: CDR1 MNHEY, CDR2 SMNVEV (reference sequence). Trimming stripped 5 bases from V and 6 bases from J, with 22 bases between. The CDR3 reads CASSDRFRDSAAEAFF. In nucleotides, the CDR3 is TGTGCCAGCAGTGATAGATTCCGGGACTCGGCCGCTGAAGCTTTCTTT.

The chain recombines TRBV28 with TRBJ1-2, with TRBD1 matching over 9 bases. This CDR3 contains 12 residues. The junction had 2 bases not matched to a gene; V was cut back by 6 bases and J by 6 bases. Germline V lookup: CDR1 MDHEN, CDR2 SYDVKM. This CDR3 reads CASSGDRDGYTF. CDR3 sequence (DNA): TGTGCCAGCAGCGGGGACAGGGATGGCTACACCTTC.

CDR3 amino acids: CAWSRLAGEQYF. The CDR3 DNA follows: TGTGCCTGGAGTCGACTAGCGGGAGAGCAGTACTTC. The chain has TRBV30 and TRBJ2-7, with TRBD2 matching 11 bases. The germline gives CDR1 GTSNPN, CDR2 SVGIG (reference sequence). V lost 2 bases, J lost 7 bases, and 1 base stayed unmatched. This CDR3 has 12 amino acids.

This clone was counted between two and nine times. The chain has TRBV7-2 and TRBJ1-2; D is possibly TRBD1 (5 bases). The CDR3 extends over 14 amino acids. CDR1 and CDR2 (germline): SGHTA, FQGNSA. V was shortened by 5 bases and J by 8 bases, with 18 bases between the two germline ends. In DNA form, the CDR3 reads TGTGCCAGCAGCCCCACGGGGGGGATCTGGGGCTACACCTTC. It is translated as CASSPTGGIWGYTF.

The chain has TRBV6-1 and TRBJ1-2, with D perhaps matching TRBD1 (5 bases). This CDR3 comprises 18 residues. CDR1 is MNHNS, CDR2 SASEGT, per germline. V lost 3 bases and J 0 bases, leaving 20 bases between the germline ends. CDR3 residues: CASSEGVGFGIANYGYTF. The DNA for the CDR3 is TGTGCCAGCAGTGAGGGGGTCGGGTTCGGTATTGCTAACTATGGCTACACCTTC.

This clone was found a few times. The V and J genes are TRBV29-1 and TRBJ1-6, with 9 bases aligning to TRBD1. This CDR3 is 12 amino acids long. The germline gives CDR1 SQVTM, CDR2 ANQGSEA. The ends lost 5 bases at V and 8 bases at J; junction bases unmatched: 1. CDR3 protein: CSVRTGDSPLHF. The CDR3 DNA is TGCAGCGTTAGGACAGGGGATTCACCCCTCCACTTT.

The V call is TRBV5-4, the J call TRBJ2-3; no clear D gene. CDR1 SGHNT and CDR2 YYREEE come from the germline V gene (reference sequence). The CDR3 contains 16 residues. The V end lost 2 bases, the J end lost 0 bases, and 13 bases lay between the germline ends. DNA for the CDR3: TGTGCCAGCAGCTTCCAGGAGATCACTAGCACAGATACGCAGTATTTT. It specifies CASSFQEITSTDTQYF.

About this clone itself: The same CDR3 can be traced to other DNA sequences in this sample. The V call is TRBV6-5, the J call TRBJ1-4; D is perhaps TRBD1 (5 bases). The germline CDR1 and CDR2 sequences are MNHEY and SVGAGI. The V gene lost 5 bases and the J gene lost 4 bases, with 11 bases spanning the gap. The CDR3 has 14 residues. CDR3 sequence: CASSEGTLNEKLFF. In DNA form, the CDR3 reads TGTGCCAGCAGTGAGGGGACCCTTAATGAAAAACTGTTTTTT.

The V call is TRBV6-1, the J call TRBJ2-7, with 7 bases aligning to TRBD2. The trim removed 5 bases at V and 4 bases at J, leaving 8 bases unmatched. The CDR3 runs 14 residues. The germline V gene has CDR1 MNHNS and CDR2 SASEGT. This CDR3 reads CASSPNWGGYEQYF. The CDR3 bases are TGTGCCAGCAGTCCGAACTGGGGGGGTTACGAGCAGTACTTC.

This clone has only one observation. The chain links TRBV28 to TRBJ1-5; D is possibly TRBD1 (6 bases). This CDR3 is 13 amino acids long. Trimming took off 10 bases at V and 1 base at J, with 11 bases between the two ends. The germline V gene encodes CDR1 MDHEN and CDR2 SYDVKM. This chain's CDR3 is CATTGSSNQPQHF. Here the CDR3 DNA reads TGTGCCACTACAGGGTCAAGCAATCAGCCCCAGCATTTT.

The rearrangement uses TRBV28 and TRBJ1-5, with a possible D match to TRBD1 (5 bases). Germline-derived CDR1 and CDR2 are MDHEN and SYDVKM. This CDR3 is built from 14 residues. V was pared by 5 bases and J by 9 bases, with 17 bases between. This CDR3 is CASSPQDTWGPQHF. CDR3 nucleotide sequence: TGTGCCAGCAGTCCCCAGGACACCTGGGGGCCCCAGCATTTT.

The chain combines TRBV19 with TRBJ2-2, with 8 bases aligning to TRBD2. The CDR3 totals 14 residues. CDR1 LNHDA and CDR2 SQIVND come from the germline V gene (reference sequence). Trimming took 10 bases from V and 5 from J; bases not matched to a gene: 9. CDR3 region: CATRAGGDTGELFF. The CDR3 region has the DNA TGTGCCACCCGGGCGGGAGGTGATACCGGGGAGCTGTTTTTT.

The rearrangement uses TRBV9 and TRBJ2-4; D ambiguous. V lost 0 bases, J lost 0 bases, and 10 bases lay in between. The CDR3 sequence is 16 residues long. Germline assignment: CDR1 SGDLS and CDR2 YYNGEE. The CDR3: CASSVGGNLAKNIQYF. CDR3 DNA: TGTGCCAGCAGCGTAGGAGGAAATCTAGCCAAAAACATTCAGTACTTC.

This chain links TRBV29-1 with TRBJ2-3; D is undetermined. The V gene lost 3 bases and the J gene lost 3 bases, with 7 bases spanning the gap. This CDR3 region has 12 residues. The germline CDR1 and CDR2 sequences are SQVTM and ANQGSEA. This chain's CDR3 is CSVDIQTDTQYF. The CDR3 coding sequence is TGCAGCGTTGACATCCAAACAGATACGCAGTATTTT.